This TCR beta chain came from a study of T cell changes during pregnancy in multiple sclerosis. Per germline, CDR1 SGHRS and CDR2 YFSETQ. This CDR3 comprises 16 residues. The V end was cut by 4 bases, the J end by 0 bases, with 17 bases between. The method was immunoSEQ multiplex PCR; TCRdb's version includes in-frame clones alone and lacks a portion of them. This table has roughly 60,000 clones, around nine tenths appearing once. The chain is built from TRBV5-1 and TRBJ2-7; D call uncertain. The source of this sequence is a female donor with multiple sclerosis, enrolled in a pregnancy study. Sample: peripheral blood, taken in the second trimester of pregnancy. CDR3 region: CASSVSTPRGSYEQYF. The CDR3 DNA follows: TGCGCCAGCAGCGTATCGACGCCGCGAGGCTCCTACGAGCAGTACTTC.